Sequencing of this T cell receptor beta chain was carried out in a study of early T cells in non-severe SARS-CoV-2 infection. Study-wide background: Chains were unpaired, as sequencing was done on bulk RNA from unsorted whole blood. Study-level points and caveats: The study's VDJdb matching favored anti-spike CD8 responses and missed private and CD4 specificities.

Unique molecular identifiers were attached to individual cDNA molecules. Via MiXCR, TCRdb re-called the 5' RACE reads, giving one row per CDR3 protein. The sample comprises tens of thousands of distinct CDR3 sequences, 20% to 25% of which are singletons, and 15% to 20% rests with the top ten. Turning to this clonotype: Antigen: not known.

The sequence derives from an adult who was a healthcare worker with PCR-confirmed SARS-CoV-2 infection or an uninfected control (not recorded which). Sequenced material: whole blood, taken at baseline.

The CDR3 sequence is CASSLGAGGPGTGELFF. CDR3 DNA: TGTGCCAGCAGCTTAGGAGCAGGGGGGCCGGGAACCGGGGAGCTGTTTTTT. The rearrangement uses TRBV7-6 and TRBJ2-2; D is perhaps TRBD1 (7 bases). The CDR3 sequence is 17 residues long. CDR1 and CDR2 from the germline V gene are SGHVS and FNYEAQ. V lost 1 base, J lost 5 bases, and 17 bases lay in between.